This TCR beta chain was profiled in a study of T cell responses to AZD1222 COVID-19 vaccine (dated by TCRdb to the early 2020s). For the study in its entirety: A total of approximately 230 trial participants underwent TCR sequencing, of whom some 210 received two doses of AZD1222 and approximately 25 received two doses of the MenACWY control vaccine. Enrollment into the trials was organized by age into subgroups of 18-55, 56-69 and 70-plus years, and those subgroups contained roughly 150, 30 and 60 TCR-sequenced participants, respectively. Overall study results and their limits: Only six AZD1222 recipients were SARS-CoV-2 seropositive at baseline, limiting conclusions about previously exposed vaccinees. Because no day 14 peak-response samples were available, the repertoires could be characterized only after the peak T cell response. Participants were mostly white British, with more females than males. The authors suggested clonal diversity may have been underestimated. In the small 56-69-year group, the increase in depth fell short of significance, most likely because of low power. Spike-specific TCR breadth and depth rose significantly after two AZD1222 doses compared with day 0 and with MenACWY recipients. Epitopes outside the regions mutated in the B.1.351 and B.1.1.7 variants were reportedly recognized by nearly half of the unique spike-specific TCRs. CD4 TCRs associated with the vaccine covered the entire spike protein, and the dominant responses were in regions 160-218 and 743-854.

Sequences MGHDK (CDR1) and SYGVNS (CDR2) are obtained from the germline V gene. Trimming takes 2 bases from V and 3 bases from J, and the germline ends sit 10 bases apart. Including cysteine and phenylalanine, the CDR3 has 14 amino acids. The DNA shown is the 42-base CDR3, in frame from base 1. The CDR3 regions of human TCRbeta chains were subjected to immunosequencing. Concerning the study's data processing: Repertoire TCRs were matched against a reference library of SARS-CoV-2-specific TCRs generated with the MIRA antigen-specificity platform. Breadth meant the fraction of unique TCRs that were SARS-CoV-2-associated, whereas depth meant the fraction of total T cells that were SARS-CoV-2-associated. Using the MIRA data, each spike-specific TCR was mapped to the spike region that the TCR reacts to and placed in a CD4 or CD8 class. Log10-transformed breadth and depth values were compared by one-way ANOVA with Sidak's multiple comparisons tests. The table was pulled from immuneACCESS by TCRdb, which kept in-frame rearrangements only. Such tables lose some clones; where checked, under half of the loss comes from unresolved V genes, and the rest has no known cause. V, J and clone size were drawn from that table, and D and trimming were deduced from the DNA. The sample table contains around 130,000 clones; only one count was recorded for 80% to 90% of them. The ten largest clones capture approximately 8.8% of the sample.

As concerns this clone: Its antigen remains unidentified. Per-nucleotide qualities are absent, and no much larger clonotype sits a single base away.

The label giving this sample's time point can be read as: about 28 days (+/-7) after the second vaccine dose. AZD1222 recipients whose second dose came at about 4 weeks and those whose second dose came at about 12 weeks were combined into one group, since spike-specific TCR depth and breadth did not differ between the two schedules. The vaccinee samples were drawn from two UK trials, COV001 and COV002, one of which was a single-blind randomized controlled phase 2/3 trial testing AZD1222 (ChAdOx1 nCoV-19) in healthy adults. Trial participant PBMC samples were collected at day 0 and day 28 after the second dose for TCRbeta chain sequencing.

The receptor was derived from an adult who received the AZD1222 COVID-19 vaccine. The rearranged segments are TRBV25-1 and TRBJ1-2; the D gene cannot be resolved reliably. This specimen was peripheral blood, taken 28 days after the second AZD1222 dose. The bases are TGTGCCAGCAGTGAAGACGGGAACCACTATGGCTACACCTTC. The resulting protein is CASSEDGNHYGYTF.